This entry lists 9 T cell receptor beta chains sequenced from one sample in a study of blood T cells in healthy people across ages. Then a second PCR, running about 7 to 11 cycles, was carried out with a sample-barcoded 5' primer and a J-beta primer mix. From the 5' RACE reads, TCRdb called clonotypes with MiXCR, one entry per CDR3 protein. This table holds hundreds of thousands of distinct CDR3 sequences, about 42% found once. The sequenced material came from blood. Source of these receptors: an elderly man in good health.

This chain's CDR3 is CSGSSGLLTDTQYF. The CDR3, as DNA: TGCAGCGGAAGTAGCGGGCTACTCACAGATACGCAGTATTTT. This sequence joins TRBV29-1 and TRBJ2-3, with 7 nucleotides matching TRBD2. CDR1 and CDR2 (germline): SQVTM, ANQGSEA. With 7 bases clipped from V and 2 bases from J, the junction kept 9 bases outside the gene matches. The length of the CDR3 is 14 residues.

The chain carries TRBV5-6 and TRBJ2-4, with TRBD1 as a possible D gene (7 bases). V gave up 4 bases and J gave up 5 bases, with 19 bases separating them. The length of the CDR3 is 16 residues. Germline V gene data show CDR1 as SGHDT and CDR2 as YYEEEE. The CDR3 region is CASSLDGGRGQNIQYF. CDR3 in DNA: TGTGCCAGCAGCCTAGACGGGGGTAGGGGGCAAAACATTCAGTACTTC.

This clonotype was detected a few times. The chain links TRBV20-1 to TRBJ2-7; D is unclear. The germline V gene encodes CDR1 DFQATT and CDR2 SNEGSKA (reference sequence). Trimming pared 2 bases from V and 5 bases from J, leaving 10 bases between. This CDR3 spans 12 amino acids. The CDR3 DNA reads TGCAGTGCTAGAAAAAGGGCCCACGAGCAGTACTTC. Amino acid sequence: CSARKRAHEQYF.

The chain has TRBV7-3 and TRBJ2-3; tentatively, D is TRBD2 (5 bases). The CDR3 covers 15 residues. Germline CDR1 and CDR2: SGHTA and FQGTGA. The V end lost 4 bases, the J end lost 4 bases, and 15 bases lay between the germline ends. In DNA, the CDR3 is TGTGCCAGCAGCTATCCGGACGCGGGTGCAGATACGCAGTATTTT. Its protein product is CASSYPDAGADTQYF.

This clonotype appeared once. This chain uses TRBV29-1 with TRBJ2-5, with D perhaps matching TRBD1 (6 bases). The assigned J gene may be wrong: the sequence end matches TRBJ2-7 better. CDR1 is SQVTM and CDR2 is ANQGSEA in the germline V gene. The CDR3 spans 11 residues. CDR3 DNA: TGCAGCGTTAAGGACAGCTACGAGCAGTACTTC. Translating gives CSVKDSYEQYF.

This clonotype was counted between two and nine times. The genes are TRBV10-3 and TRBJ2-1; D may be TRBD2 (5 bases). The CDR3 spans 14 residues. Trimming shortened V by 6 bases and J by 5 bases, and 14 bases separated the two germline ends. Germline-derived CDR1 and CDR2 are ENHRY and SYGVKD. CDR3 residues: CAIRNPLGDNEQFF. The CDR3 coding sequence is TGTGCCATCAGGAACCCATTGGGAGACAATGAGCAGTTCTTC.

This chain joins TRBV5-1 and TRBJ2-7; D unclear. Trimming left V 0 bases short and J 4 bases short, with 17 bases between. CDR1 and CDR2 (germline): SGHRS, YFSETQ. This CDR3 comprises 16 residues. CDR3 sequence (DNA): TGCGCCAGCAGCTTGGACAGCGCTCCACCATTATACGAGCAGTACTTC. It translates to CASSLDSAPPLYEQYF.

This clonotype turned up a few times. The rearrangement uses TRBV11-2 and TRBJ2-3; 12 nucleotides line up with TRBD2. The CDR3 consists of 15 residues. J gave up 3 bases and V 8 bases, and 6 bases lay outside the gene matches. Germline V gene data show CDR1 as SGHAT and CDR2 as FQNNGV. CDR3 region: CASGLTSGRTDTQYF. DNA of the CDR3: TGTGCCAGCGGCCTTACTAGCGGGAGGACAGATACGCAGTATTTT.

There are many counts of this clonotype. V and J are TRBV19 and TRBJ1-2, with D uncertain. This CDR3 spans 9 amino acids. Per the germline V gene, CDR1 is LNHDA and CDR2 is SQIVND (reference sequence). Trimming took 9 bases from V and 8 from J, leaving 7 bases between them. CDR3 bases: TGTGCCAGAACGGGGGGCTACACCTTC. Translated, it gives CARTGGYTF.